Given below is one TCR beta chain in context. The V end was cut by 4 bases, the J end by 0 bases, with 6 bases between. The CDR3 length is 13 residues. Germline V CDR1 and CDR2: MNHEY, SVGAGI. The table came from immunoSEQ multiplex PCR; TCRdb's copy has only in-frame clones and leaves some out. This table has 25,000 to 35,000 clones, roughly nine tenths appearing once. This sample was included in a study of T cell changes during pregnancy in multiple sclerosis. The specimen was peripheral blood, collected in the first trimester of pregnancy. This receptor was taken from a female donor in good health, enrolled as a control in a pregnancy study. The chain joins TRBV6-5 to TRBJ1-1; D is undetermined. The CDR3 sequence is CASSSLLNTEAFF. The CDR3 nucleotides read TGTGCCAGCAGTTCTCTATTGAACACTGAAGCTTTCTTT.